The sequence of this T cell receptor (beta chain) was determined in a study of blood T cell repertoires in COVID-19. Study overall: Acute and convalescent COVID-19 specimens originated in the United States, Italy and Spain. PBMCs, B-cell-depleted T cells, or T cells were the source of the cDNA or gDNA that made up the material.

Under the authors' procedure: Amplified reference gene primers provided the basis for estimating nucleated cell counts. This table comes from immunoSEQ multiplex PCR, and its TCRdb copy is limited to in-frame clones, with some not included. That table supplies the V and J calls and clone size; D and trimming were determined from the DNA. This sample has 25,000 to 35,000 clones, with 90% found just once. The CDR3 covers 15 residues. The V gene lost 1 base and the J gene lost 3 bases, with 12 bases spanning the gap. Per the germline V gene, CDR1 is LNHNV and CDR2 is YYDKDF (reference sequence). J is TRBJ1-2 and V is TRBV15; tentative D call: TRBD1 (5 bases). The sequencing input was peripheral blood. The clonotype was recovered from a man in his 70s with active or convalescent COVID-19. The CDR3 bases are TGTGCCACCAGCAGAGCAGGGCAGGTTGACTATGGCTACACCTTC. Translation: CATSRAGQVDYGYTF.